These 18 T cell receptor beta chains were sequenced from one sample in a study of T cells after somatic rescue of genetic block. The protocol was immunoSEQ multiplex PCR, while the TCRdb copy is restricted to in-frame clones and leaves out a portion. The repertoire holds 70,000 or so clones, about 91% seen once, with about 3% in the top ten. Sequenced material: peripheral blood mononuclear cells (PBMCs). The receptors stem from a man aged 40-55 years.

This clone has just one count. The rearrangement uses TRBV7-9 and TRBJ2-3, with D possibly being TRBD1 (6 bases). Deletions cut 5 bases from V and 4 bases from J, with 10 bases between. The CDR3 contains 13 residues. CDR1 is SEHNR, CDR2 FQNEAQ, per germline (reference sequence). CDR3 protein: CASSQQGPDTQYF. As DNA, the CDR3 is TGTGCCAGCAGCCAACAGGGCCCAGATACGCAGTATTTT. Using reference TRBV7-9 and TRBJ2-3 for the parts outside the CDR3, the full variable domain is DTGVSQNPRHKITKRGQNVTFRCDPISEHNRLYWYRQTLGQGPEFLTYFQNEAQLEKSRLLSDRFSAERPKGSFSTLEIQRTEQGDSAMYLCASSQQGPDTQYFGPGTRLTVL.

The chain couples TRBV10-3 to TRBJ2-1; 10 bases agree with TRBD1. The germline V gene encodes CDR1 ENHRY and CDR2 SYGVKD. V trimming: 5 bases; J trimming: 6 bases; junction bases outside the gene matches: 7. This CDR3 is built from 15 residues. The CDR3 coding sequence is TGTGCCATCAGTACGGGACAGGGGCAGACCAATGAGCAGTTCTTC. Protein: CAISTGQGQTNEQFF.

J is TRBJ1-1 and V is TRBV6-1; D is unclear. The V gene lost 4 bases and the J gene lost 10 bases, with 19 bases spanning the gap. The CDR3 has 14 residues. Looked up from germline, CDR1 is MNHNS and CDR2 is SASEGT. The CDR3 loop reads CASSAPERETTAFF. In DNA form, the CDR3 reads TGTGCCAGCAGTGCCCCGGAGCGGGAGACCACAGCTTTCTTT.

V and J are TRBV4-1 and TRBJ1-3; maybe TRBD1 (5 bases). The V gene lost 1 base and the J gene lost 2 bases, with 6 bases spanning the gap. Germline V gene data show CDR1 as MGHRA and CDR2 as YSYEKL. The CDR3 runs to 14 residues. The CDR3 reads CASSQAGTGNTIYF. The CDR3, as DNA: TGCGCCAGCAGCCAAGCAGGGACTGGAAACACCATATATTTT.

J is TRBJ2-1 and V is TRBV5-1; D perhaps matches TRBD1 (7 bases). The germline V and J ends were trimmed by 3 bases and 4 bases, with 20 bases remaining between them. Germline V CDR1 and CDR2: SGHRS, YFSETQ. CDR3 size: 17 residues. The CDR3 loop reads CASSWSFLRGTYNEQFF. The CDR3 DNA follows: TGCGCCAGCAGCTGGAGCTTTCTCAGGGGGACTTACAATGAGCAGTTCTTC.

The V call is TRBV7-3, the J call TRBJ2-2; the D gene is possibly TRBD1 (5 bases). Trimming cost V 5 bases and J 0 bases, with 16 bases left between them. The CDR3 totals 17 residues. Germline loops: CDR1 SGHTA, CDR2 FQGTGA. CDR3 sequence (DNA): TGTGCCAGCAGCCCCCTCCCCTGGACAACGAACACCGGGGAGCTGTTTTTT. Its protein is CASSPLPWTTNTGELFF.

This chain joins TRBV4-3 and TRBJ2-1, with 11 bases matching TRBD2. This CDR3 spans 16 amino acids. The trim removed 5 bases at V and 8 bases at J, leaving 11 bases unmatched. Germline lookup yields CDR1 LGHNA and CDR2 YSLEER. CDR3 amino acids: CASSYYLAGGVDEQFF. The CDR3 DNA follows: TGCGCCAGCAGCTACTACTTAGCGGGAGGGGTCGATGAGCAGTTCTTC.

This sequence joins TRBV6-5 and TRBJ2-3; TRBD2 agrees at 11 bases. V lost 4 bases, J lost 4 bases, and 4 bases stayed unmatched. Germline CDR1 reads MNHEY; CDR2 reads SVGAGI. CDR3 size: 15 residues. CDR3 loop: CASSFGTSGPDTQYF. DNA for the CDR3: TGTGCCAGCAGTTTCGGGACTAGCGGACCAGATACGCAGTATTTT.

The chain recombines TRBV5-4 with TRBJ2-3; D unclear. Germline V gene sequence: CDR1 SGHNT, CDR2 YYREEE (reference sequence). This CDR3 contains 14 residues. The ends were cut back, 1 base at V and 6 bases at J, with 12 bases in the middle. The CDR3 is CASSLSSVGDTQYF. The CDR3 bases are TGTGCCAGCAGCTTGTCGTCCGTGGGGGATACGCAGTATTTT.

The V and J genes are TRBV7-2 and TRBJ2-1; maybe TRBD2 (6 bases). The CDR3 is 12 amino acids. Germline CDR1 reads SGHTA; CDR2 reads FQGNSA. Between the trimmed V and J ends, which lost 7 bases and 3 bases, there was a span of 7 bases. The CDR3 region is CASNSGYNEQFF. The CDR3 nucleotides are TGTGCCAGCAATAGCGGCTACAATGAGCAGTTCTTC.

This chain links TRBV7-2 with TRBJ2-1; TRBD2 matches at 14 bases. CDR1 and CDR2 (germline): SGHTA, FQGNSA. This CDR3 contains 15 residues. V dropped 5 bases and J dropped 7; count of bases not matched to a gene: 4. The CDR3 DNA follows: TGTGCCAGCAGCCCCCGGACTAGCGGGAGGAATGAGCAGTTCTTC. It encodes CASSPRTSGRNEQFF.

The chain links TRBV4-2 to TRBJ1-3; D not resolved. The CDR3 contains 18 residues. Germline V gene lookup returns CDR1 LGHNA and CDR2 YNFKEQ. V gave up 0 bases and J gave up 0 bases, with 15 bases separating them. CDR3 sequence: CASSQESGQLHSGNTIYF. CDR3 nucleotides: TGTGCCAGCAGCCAAGAGTCCGGGCAGCTACACTCTGGAAACACCATATATTTT.

The V gene is TRBV6-5, the J gene TRBJ1-4; D is uncertain. The CDR3 is 14 residues long. V was pared by 4 bases and J by 8 bases, with 14 bases between. Germline V gene data show CDR1 as MNHEY and CDR2 as SVGAGI. CDR3 in DNA: TGTGCCAGCAGTTTCGGGATCCGCGGAGAAAAACTGTTTTTT. Protein product: CASSFGIRGEKLFF.

As to this clone: Other nucleotide sequences from this sample produce the same CDR3. The genes are TRBV18 and TRBJ2-3; either TRBD1 or TRBD2 may fit D (5 bases each). Germline V lookup: CDR1 KGHSH, CDR2 LQKENI. The germline V and J ends were trimmed by 3 bases and 2 bases, with 12 bases remaining between them. There are 15 residues in the CDR3. The CDR3 DNA is TGTGCCAGCTCACCCGAGGGGTCTTTCACAGATACGCAGTATTTT. It specifies CASSPEGSFTDTQYF.

CDR3 nucleotides: TGTGCCAGCAGTACAACACTAGCGGGAGGAAGGGATACGCAGTATTTT. It is translated as CASSTTLAGGRDTQYF. This sequence joins TRBV6-6 and TRBJ2-3, with 12 positions matching TRBD2. CDR1 and CDR2 from the germline V gene are MNHNY and SVGAGI (reference sequence). Trimming removed 5 bases from V and 6 bases from J; junction bases left unmatched: 9. The CDR3 contains 16 residues.

The chain has TRBV28 and TRBJ2-7; D is ambiguous. Germline assignment: CDR1 MDHEN and CDR2 SYDVKM. The V end was cut by 5 bases, the J end by 0 bases, with 8 bases between. The CDR3 runs 13 residues. CDR3 nucleotide sequence: TGTGCCAGCAGTACCTTCCCCTCCTACGAGCAGTACTTC. Amino acids: CASSTFPSYEQYF.

The chain employs TRBV6-4 and TRBJ2-1; D could derive from TRBD1 or TRBD2 (5 bases each). The germline V gene encodes CDR1 MRHNA and CDR2 SNTAGT. V lost 4 bases, J lost 7 bases, and 14 bases lay in between. CDR3 size: 14 residues. The CDR3 reads CASSGDHRWNEQFF. The CDR3 DNA reads TGTGCCAGCAGTGGGGACCATAGGTGGAATGAGCAGTTCTTC.

The rearrangement joins TRBV6-1 to TRBJ2-7, with TRBD1 matching over 8 bases. The CDR3 has 15 amino acids. CDR1 and CDR2 from the germline V gene are MNHNS and SASEGT. V lost 6 bases to trimming and J lost 2 bases; unmatched junction nucleotides: 9. CDR3 loop: CASRGKTGATYEQYF. CDR3 in DNA: TGTGCCAGCAGGGGTAAGACAGGGGCCACCTACGAGCAGTACTTC.